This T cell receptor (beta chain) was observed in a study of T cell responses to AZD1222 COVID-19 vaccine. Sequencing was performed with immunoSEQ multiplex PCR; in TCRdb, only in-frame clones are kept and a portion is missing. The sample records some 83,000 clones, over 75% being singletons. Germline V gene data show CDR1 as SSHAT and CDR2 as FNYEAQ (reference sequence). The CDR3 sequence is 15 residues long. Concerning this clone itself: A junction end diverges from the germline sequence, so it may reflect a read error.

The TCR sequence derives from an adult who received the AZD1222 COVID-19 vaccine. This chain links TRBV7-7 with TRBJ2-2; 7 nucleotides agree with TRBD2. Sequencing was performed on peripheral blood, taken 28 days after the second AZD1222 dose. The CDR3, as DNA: TGTGCTAGCAGCTTAGAGCGGGGGAACACCGGGGAGCTGTTTTTT. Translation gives CASSLERGNTGELFF.